One and the same sample provided the 10 T cell receptor beta chains below, sequenced in a study of blood T cell repertoires in COVID-19. Assay: immunoSEQ multiplex PCR; the TCRdb copy retains only in-frame clones and omits some. The table has some 340,000 clones, 85% to 95% seen once; the top ten hold roughly 3.6%. The sequenced material came from PBMCs or T cells enriched from blood (not recorded which). Receptors were obtained from a woman aged 30 to 39 who had been exposed to COVID-19.

Only a few counts were recorded for this clone. V and J are TRBV27 and TRBJ2-7; 12 bases agree with TRBD1. J was trimmed by 12 bases and V by 4 bases; bases with no gene match: 7. The CDR3 sequence is 13 residues long. Germline V gene sequence: CDR1 MNHEY, CDR2 SMNVEV (reference sequence). CDR3 nucleotide sequence: TGTGCCAGCAGTTCCGGGACAGGGGGCTTGGGGTACTTC. It encodes CASSSGTGGLGYF.

V is TRBV19 and J is TRBJ1-2; TRBD1 agrees at 7 bases. The CDR3 runs to 16 residues. The junction had 17 bases not matched to a gene; V was cut back by 5 bases and J by 8 bases. The V gene's germline CDR1 is LNHDA and CDR2 SQIVND (reference sequence). As DNA, the CDR3 is TGTGCCAGTAGTCTAGGGACAGCTATCACACCGGGGGGCTACACCTTC. Protein product: CASSLGTAITPGGYTF.

The CDR3 protein is CAISESSTGEKLFF. The CDR3 DNA is TGTGCCATCAGTGAGTCTTCGACGGGTGAAAAACTGTTTTTT. The chain combines TRBV10-3 with TRBJ1-4; D remains ambiguous. The V gene's germline CDR1 is ENHRY and CDR2 SYGVKD. Trimming pared 0 bases from V and 7 bases from J, leaving 9 bases between. The CDR3 is 14 residues long.

V gene TRBV7-2 combines with J gene TRBJ2-2; 8 bases match TRBD1. With 5 bases clipped from V and 7 bases from J, the junction kept 9 bases outside the gene matches. The CDR3 length is 15 residues. Germline V gene lookup returns CDR1 SGHTA and CDR2 FQGNSA. The CDR3 is CASSQSGGSDGELFF. Written as DNA, the CDR3 is TGTGCCAGCAGCCAATCAGGGGGCTCGGACGGGGAGCTGTTTTTT.

There are a few counts of this clone. The rearrangement joins TRBV9 to TRBJ1-6; 10 bases are shared with TRBD1. The CDR3 loop spans 14 amino acids. Trimming took 0 bases from V and 10 from J; bases not matched to a gene: 1. The germline CDR1 and CDR2 sequences are SGDLS and YYNGEE. The CDR3 bases are TGTGCCAGCAGCGTAGGACAGGGGGCCTCACCCCTCCACTTT. This translates into CASSVGQGASPLHF.

The CDR3 sequence is CASSPFQGTSYGYTF. CDR3 coding DNA: TGTGCCAGCAGCCCTTTTCAGGGGACGAGCTATGGCTACACCTTC. This sequence joins TRBV9 and TRBJ1-2; D possibly corresponds to TRBD1 (6 bases). CDR1 and CDR2 (germline): SGDLS, YYNGEE. The CDR3 consists of 15 residues. Between the trimmed V and J ends, which lost 4 bases and 4 bases, there was a span of 17 bases.

V usage is TRBV6-5 and J usage is TRBJ2-5, with 7 bases lining up with TRBD1. The germline V gene encodes CDR1 MNHEY and CDR2 SVGAGI. CDR3 size: 15 residues. With V trimmed by 8 bases and J by 4 bases, 13 bases remained unmatched. The CDR3 loop reads CASSSTGRYLETQYF. In nucleotides, the CDR3 is TGTGCCAGCTCATCGACAGGGCGCTATCTAGAGACCCAGTACTTC.

V gene TRBV6-1 combines with J gene TRBJ1-4, with D possibly TRBD1 on 5 matching bases. Germline V gene sequence: CDR1 MNHNS, CDR2 SASEGT. Deletions cut 3 bases from V and 0 bases from J, with 14 bases between. The CDR3 extends over 17 amino acids. The DNA for the CDR3 is TGTGCCAGCAGTGACCCGACAGTAAAAACAACTAATGAAAAACTGTTTTTT. This encodes CASSDPTVKTTNEKLFF.

The count of this clone is one. J is TRBJ1-3 and V is TRBV7-2; D not certain. V shed 5 bases and J shed 3 bases, with 11 bases lying between them. The CDR3 is 14 residues long. CDR1 is SGHTA and CDR2 is FQGNSA in the germline V gene. In DNA, the CDR3 is TGTGCCAGCAGCCGGCAAGGAGGTGGAAACACCATATATTTT. This encodes CASSRQGGGNTIYF.

V and J are TRBV7-9 and TRBJ2-7; perhaps TRBD2 as D (5 bases). Trimming removed 1 base from V and 0 bases from J, with 10 bases in between. Germline CDR1 and CDR2: SEHNR and FQNEAQ (reference sequence). This CDR3 has 15 residues. Written as DNA, the CDR3 is TGTGCCAGCAGCTTAGGAGGGTCTGGCTCCTACGAGCAGTACTTC. Its translation is CASSLGGSGSYEQYF.